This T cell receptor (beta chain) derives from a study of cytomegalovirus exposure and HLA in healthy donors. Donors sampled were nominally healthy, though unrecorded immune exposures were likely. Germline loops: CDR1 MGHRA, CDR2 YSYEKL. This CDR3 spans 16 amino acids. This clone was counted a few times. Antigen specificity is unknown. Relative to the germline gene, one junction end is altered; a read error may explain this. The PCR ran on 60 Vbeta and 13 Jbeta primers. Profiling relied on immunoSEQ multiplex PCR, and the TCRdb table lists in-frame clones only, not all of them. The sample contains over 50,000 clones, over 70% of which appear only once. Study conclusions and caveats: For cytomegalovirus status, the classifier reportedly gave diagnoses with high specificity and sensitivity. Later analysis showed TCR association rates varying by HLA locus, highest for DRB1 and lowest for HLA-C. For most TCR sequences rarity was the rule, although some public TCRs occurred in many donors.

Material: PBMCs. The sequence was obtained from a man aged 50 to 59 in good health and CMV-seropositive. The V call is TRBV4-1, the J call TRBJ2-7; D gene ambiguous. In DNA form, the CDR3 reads TGCGCCAGCAGCCCAGAAGCCGGAAAAGGCTACTACGAGCCGTACTTC. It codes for CASSPEAGKGYYEPYF.